Following are 26 T cell receptor beta chains from one sample sequenced in a study of CD8 T cells in Susac syndrome. The authors reverse transcribed roughly 0.5 to 1 ug RNA with random hexamers. In TCRdb, the immunoSEQ multiplex PCR reads were re-called with MiXCR into one record per CDR3 protein. Among under 200,000 distinct CDR3 sequences, 85% to 95% were seen once, and the ten largest hold about 0.094%. The sample was CD4+ T cells from PBMCs. The receptors originated from a human donor in good health.

The gene calls are TRBV3-1 and TRBJ1-5; TRBD1 might be the D (6 bases). Trimming cost V 1 base and J 4 bases, with 11 bases left between them. Germline CDR1 reads LGHDT; CDR2 reads YNNKEL (reference sequence). The CDR3 runs 15 residues. The CDR3 bases are TGTGCCAGCAGCCAAGGGTGGGGGCCGAATCAGCCCCAGCATTTT. Translating gives CASSQGWGPNQPQHF.

The chain links TRBV5-4 to TRBJ2-6, with TRBD2 matching over 8 bases. With V trimmed by 4 bases and J by 4 bases, 10 bases remained unmatched. Germline assignment: CDR1 SGHNT and CDR2 YYREEE (reference sequence). CDR3 length: 17 amino acids. For the CDR3, the DNA is TGTGCCAGCAGCCTAGGCCCGGGGGGGGCCGGGGCCAACGTCCTGACTTTC. Protein sequence: CASSLGPGGAGANVLTF.

The chain couples TRBV7-9 to TRBJ1-1; 7 bases map to TRBD1. This CDR3 has 14 amino acids. The V segment lost 5 bases and the J segment 11 bases; nucleotides outside the gene matches: 14. Germline CDR1 is SEHNR and CDR2 is FQNEAQ (reference sequence). CDR3 coding DNA: TGTGCCAGCAGCGGTCCGGGCAGGGGGAAGGTGGCTTTCTTT. This sequence encodes CASSGPGRGKVAFF.

V is TRBV6-1 and J is TRBJ2-6, with TRBD1 matching 7 bases. The CDR3 runs to 17 residues. J lost 1 base, V lost 1 base, and 4 bases had no gene match. Germline lookup yields CDR1 MNHNS and CDR2 SASEGT. The CDR3 sequence: CASSEVGQLSGANVLTF. In DNA form, the CDR3 reads TGTGCCAGCAGTGAAGTGGGACAGCTATCTGGGGCCAACGTCCTGACTTTC.

This chain connects TRBV12-3 or TRBV12-4 to TRBJ2-3; TRBD2 aligns across 13 bases. The V segment lost 6 bases and the J segment 5 bases; nucleotides outside the gene matches: 2. The CDR3 extends over 14 amino acids. The CDR3: CASRRTSGRDTQYF. The CDR3 nucleotides are TGTGCCAGCAGGCGGACTAGCGGGAGAGATACGCAGTATTTT.

The genes are TRBV29-1 and TRBJ1-6, with D maybe TRBD1 (5 bases). The CDR3 consists of 13 residues. Germline V gene data show CDR1 as SQVTM and CDR2 as ANQGSEA. Trimming removed 4 bases at V and 10 bases at J, with 14 bases between. The CDR3 region is CSVAVSRDSPLHF. Here the CDR3 DNA reads TGCAGCGTTGCCGTTTCCAGGGACTCACCCCTCCACTTT. Full variable domain (missing parts from reference TRBV29-1 and TRBJ1-6): SAVISQKPSRDICQRGTSLTIQCQVDSQVTMMFWYRQQPGQSLTLIATANQGSEATYESGFVIDKFPISRPNLTFSTLTVSNMSPEDSSIYLCSVAVSRDSPLHFGNGTRLTVT.

The V and J genes are TRBV7-2 and TRBJ2-4, with no clear D. The ends were cut back, 5 bases at V and 5 bases at J, with 10 bases in the middle. The germline V gene has CDR1 SGHTA and CDR2 FQGNSA. This CDR3 is built from 13 residues. In DNA form, the CDR3 reads TGTGCCAGCAGCGTCAGGACGGAAAACATTCAGTACTTC. The encoded protein is CASSVRTENIQYF.

CDR3 residues: CASGLVEGTAYF. The CDR3 DNA is TGTGCTAGTGGTTTGGTAGAGGGGACAGCCTACTTC. The chain joins TRBV12-5 to TRBJ2-7, with 7 nucleotides matching TRBD1. The CDR3 runs 12 residues. Germline assignment: CDR1 LGHNT and CDR2 FRNRAP. V shed 0 bases, J shed 13 bases, and the junction held 6 bases outside the gene matches.

The genes are TRBV5-6 and TRBJ2-1, with D maybe TRBD2 (6 bases). Trimming stripped 4 bases from V and 2 bases from J, with 13 bases between. CDR3 size: 15 residues. Germline-derived CDR1 and CDR2 are SGHDT and YYEEEE. CDR3 residues: CASSPTGVPYNEQFF. CDR3 DNA: TGTGCCAGCAGCCCGACGGGGGTCCCCTACAATGAGCAGTTCTTC. The full variable domain, in which reference TRBV5-6 and TRBJ2-1 provide the parts outside the CDR3, is DAGVTQSPTHLIKTRGQQVTLRCSPKSGHDTVSWYQQALGQGPQFIFQYYEEEERQRGNFPDRFSGHQFPNYSSELNVNALLLGDSALYLCASSPTGVPYNEQFFGPGTRLTVL.

CDR3 region: CSGQGQETQYF. CDR3 coding DNA: TGCAGTGGCCAGGGGCAAGAGACCCAGTACTTC. The V call is TRBV20-1, the J call TRBJ2-5; tentatively, D is TRBD1 (6 bases). V dropped 7 bases and J dropped 2 bases, with 8 bases sitting between them. Germline CDR1 DFQATT, CDR2 SNEGSKA (reference sequence). The CDR3 is 11 residues long.

The V gene is TRBV7-9, the J gene TRBJ1-1, with unresolved D. The CDR3 consists of 12 residues. V was clipped by 3 bases and J by 4 bases, with 6 bases between them. From germline, CDR1 is SEHNR and CDR2 FQNEAQ (reference sequence). The CDR3 is CASSFVTTEAFF. In DNA form, the CDR3 reads TGTGCCAGCAGCTTCGTTACCACTGAAGCTTTCTTT.

J is TRBJ2-1 and V is TRBV20-1; no clear D gene. Germline CDR1 reads DFQATT; CDR2 reads SNEGSKA (reference sequence). CDR3 length: 14 residues. V was pared by 2 bases and J by 5 bases, with 13 bases between. Written as DNA, the CDR3 is TGCAGTGCTAGACCCATACACGGAAACAATGAGCAGTTCTTC. This encodes CSARPIHGNNEQFF.

CDR3 in amino acids: CASSLVDLSNEQFF. The CDR3, as DNA: TGTGCCAGCAGCTTGGTTGACTTGTCCAATGAGCAGTTCTTC. V usage is TRBV5-4 and J usage is TRBJ2-1, with D unresolved. Germline CDR1 and CDR2: SGHNT and YYREEE (reference sequence). The CDR3 length is 14 residues. The V gene lost 0 bases and the J gene lost 6 bases, with 10 bases spanning the gap. Using reference TRBV5-4 and TRBJ2-1 for the parts outside the CDR3, the full variable domain is ETGVTQSPTHLIKTRGQQVTLRCSSQSGHNTVSWYQQALGQGPQFIFQYYREEENGRGNFPPRFSGLQFPNYSSELNVNALELDDSALYLCASSLVDLSNEQFFGPGTRLTVL.

V is TRBV2 and J is TRBJ2-4; D call uncertain. The V and J ends lost 2 bases and 9 bases respectively, with 11 bases between them. Germline CDR1 is SNHLY and CDR2 is FYNNEI. The CDR3 spans 13 residues. The CDR3 protein is CASSEQYYGIQYF. CDR3 DNA: TGTGCCAGCAGTGAACAGTACTATGGCATTCAGTACTTC.

V and J are TRBV20-1 and TRBJ2-1, with a tentative D call TRBD2 (6 bases). V shed 5 bases and J shed 5 bases, with 16 bases lying between them. This CDR3 is 14 amino acids long. CDR1 is DFQATT, CDR2 SNEGSKA, per germline (reference sequence). The CDR3, as DNA: TGCAGTGCTGGTGTAGCGGTGGGTCACAATGAGCAGTTCTTC. Its protein product is CSAGVAVGHNEQFF.

The gene calls are TRBV20-1 and TRBJ2-1; no clear D. Trimming removed 6 bases at V and 0 bases at J, with 12 bases between. The length of the CDR3 is 14 residues. Germline values: CDR1 DFQATT, CDR2 SNEGSKA (reference sequence). As DNA, the CDR3 is TGCAGTGCCCCGACTCGGAGCTCCTACAATGAGCAGTTCTTC. Its translation: CSAPTRSSYNEQFF.

CDR3 amino acids: CSVPSGKAEQFF. CDR3 sequence (DNA): TGCAGTGTGCCTAGCGGGAAGGCTGAGCAGTTCTTC. The V and J genes are TRBV20-1 and TRBJ2-1; TRBD2 matches at 9 bases. The germline V gene encodes CDR1 DFQATT and CDR2 SNEGSKA (reference sequence). With V trimmed by 7 bases and J by 9 bases, 7 bases remained unmatched. This CDR3 contains 12 residues.

This clonotype appeared once. The chain joins TRBV30 to TRBJ1-3; D gene uncertain. This CDR3 has 13 amino acids. Germline CDR1 is GTSNPN and CDR2 is SVGIG (reference sequence). V lost 3 bases, J lost 0 bases, and 6 bases lay in between. The CDR3 region has the DNA TGTGCCTGGAGCCCGGACTCTGGAAACACCATATATTTT. Its protein is CAWSPDSGNTIYF.

The chain joins TRBV12-3 or TRBV12-4 to TRBJ1-2; D is unresolved. V gave up 5 bases and J gave up 2 bases, with 9 bases separating them. CDR3 length equals 13 residues. The CDR3 reads CASSPMRNYGYTF. DNA of the CDR3: TGTGCCAGCAGTCCCATGCGAAACTATGGCTACACCTTC.

The rearrangement uses TRBV7-9 and TRBJ2-7; D not certain. The CDR3 has 14 amino acids. Per germline, CDR1 SEHNR and CDR2 FQNEAQ (reference sequence). V gave up 5 bases and J gave up 0 bases, with 11 bases separating them. The DNA of the CDR3 is TGTGCCAGCAGCCCTAGGACCAGCTCCTACGAGCAGTACGTC. Translation: CASSPRTSSYEQYV.

This chain links TRBV12-3 or TRBV12-4 with TRBJ2-6; either TRBD1 or TRBD2 may supply D (6 bases each). This CDR3 has 17 residues. With 8 bases removed from V and 0 bases from J, the gap between germline ends came to 17 bases. The CDR3 DNA is TGTGCCAGCTTCCGGTACGGGGGCGACTCTGGGGCCAACGTCCTGACTTTC. Residues: CASFRYGGDSGANVLTF.

V usage is TRBV7-8 and J usage is TRBJ1-1; a weak D match, TRBD1 (5 bases). Deletions cut 5 bases from V and 1 base from J, with 11 bases between. The length of the CDR3 is 14 residues. Germline V lookup: CDR1 SGHVS, CDR2 FQNEAQ. This CDR3 reads CASSGTRTNTEAFF. The CDR3, as DNA: TGTGCCAGCAGCGGGACGAGGACGAACACTGAAGCTTTCTTT.

The chain employs TRBV15 and TRBJ1-1; tentatively, D is TRBD1 (6 bases). This CDR3 spans 15 amino acids. Trimming left V 5 bases short and J 1 base short, with 14 bases between. Germline CDR1 reads LNHNV; CDR2 reads YYDKDF (reference sequence). CDR3 nucleotide sequence: TGTGCCACCAGCCGGCCCGGGGGCGAGAACACTGAAGCTTTCTTT. Amino acids: CATSRPGGENTEAFF.

The chain joins TRBV20-1 to TRBJ2-5; no clear D. This CDR3 has 12 residues. Per the germline V gene, CDR1 is DFQATT and CDR2 is SNEGSKA (reference sequence). Trimming cost V 5 bases and J 5 bases, with 12 bases left between them. CDR3 amino acids: CSAAKGPETQYF. DNA for the CDR3: TGCAGTGCTGCCAAGGGTCCGGAGACCCAGTACTTC.

This clonotype was detected only once. CDR3 residues: CASSQDFLMNTEAFF. DNA of the CDR3: TGTGCCAGCAGCCAAGACTTCTTGATGAACACTGAAGCTTTCTTT. The chain couples TRBV14 to TRBJ1-1; no clear D. CDR1 and CDR2 from the germline V gene are SGHDN and FVKESK. V lost 0 bases and J lost 0, with 8 bases in between. The CDR3 covers 15 residues.

The genes are TRBV20-1 and TRBJ2-1; 8 bases match TRBD2. Germline V gene sequence: CDR1 DFQATT, CDR2 SNEGSKA (reference sequence). After removal of 3 bases from V and 5 bases from J, the junction contained 9 bases not matched to a gene. The CDR3 contains 15 residues. CDR3 nucleotide sequence: TGCAGTGCTAGGCCTCCGGGACTAGAGAACAATGAGCAGTTCTTC. Its translation is CSARPPGLENNEQFF.